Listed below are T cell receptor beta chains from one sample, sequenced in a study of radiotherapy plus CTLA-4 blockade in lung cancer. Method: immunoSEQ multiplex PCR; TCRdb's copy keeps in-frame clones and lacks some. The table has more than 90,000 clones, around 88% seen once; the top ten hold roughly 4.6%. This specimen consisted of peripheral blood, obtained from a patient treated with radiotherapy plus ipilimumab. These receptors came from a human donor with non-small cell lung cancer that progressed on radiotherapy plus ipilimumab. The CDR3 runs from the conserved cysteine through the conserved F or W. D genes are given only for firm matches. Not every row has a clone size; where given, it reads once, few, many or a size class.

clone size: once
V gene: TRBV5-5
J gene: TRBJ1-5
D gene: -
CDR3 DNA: TGTGCCAGCAGCTTTGGTCCCCCCGAAGGGCAGCCCCAGCATTTT
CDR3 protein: CASSFGPPEGQPQHF

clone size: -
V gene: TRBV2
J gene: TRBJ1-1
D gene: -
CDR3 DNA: TGTGCCAGCTCGACTGGGAGGGTTACCACTGAAGCTTTCTTT
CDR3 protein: CASSTGRVTTEAFF

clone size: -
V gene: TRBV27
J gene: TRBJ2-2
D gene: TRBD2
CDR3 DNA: TGTGCCAGCAGACTAGCGGGAACGGACACCGGGGAGCTGTTTTTT
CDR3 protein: CASRLAGTDTGELFF

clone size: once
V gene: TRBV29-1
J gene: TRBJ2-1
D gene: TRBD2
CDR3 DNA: TGCAGCGTTGGCCCAGCGGGAGGGGAGTTCTTC
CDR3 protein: CSVGPAGGEFF

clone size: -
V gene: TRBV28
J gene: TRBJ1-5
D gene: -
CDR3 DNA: TGTGCCAGCAGTTCACTACCGCCTGGGGCAGGAGCGAATCAGCCCCAGCATTTT
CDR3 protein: CASSSLPPGAGANQPQHF

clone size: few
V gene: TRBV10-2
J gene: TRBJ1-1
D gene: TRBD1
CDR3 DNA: TGCGCCAGCAACCACAGGGGGCTGACTGAAGCTTTCTTT
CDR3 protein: CASNHRGLTEAFF

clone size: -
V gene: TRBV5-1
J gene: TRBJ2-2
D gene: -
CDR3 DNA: TGCGCCAGCAGCTTGATATCCCCCGGGGAGCTGTTTTTT
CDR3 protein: CASSLISPGELFF

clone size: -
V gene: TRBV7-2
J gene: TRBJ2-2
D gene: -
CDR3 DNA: TGTGCCAGCAGCTCCCTAGTTTTGGGAACCGGGGAGCTGTTTTTT
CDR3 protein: CASSSLVLGTGELFF

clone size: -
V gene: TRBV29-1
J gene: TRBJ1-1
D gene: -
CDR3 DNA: TGCAGCGTTAGGGAACAGGGCGTTTTAGCTTTCTTT
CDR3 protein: CSVREQGVLAFF

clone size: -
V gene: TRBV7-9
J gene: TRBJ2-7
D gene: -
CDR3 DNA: TGTGCCAGCAGCTTAGATCCCGGACTCACCATCAAGCAGTACTTC
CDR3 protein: CASSLDPGLTIKQYF

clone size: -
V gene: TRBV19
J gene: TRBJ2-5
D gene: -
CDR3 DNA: TGTGCCAGTAGCAGTGGGTCGTCGGGCTCCGAGACCCAGTACTTC
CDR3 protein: CASSSGSSGSETQYF

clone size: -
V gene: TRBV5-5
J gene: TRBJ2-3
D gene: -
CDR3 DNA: TGTGCCAGCAAACTGACGAGTGCATGGGATACGCAGTATTTT
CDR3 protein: CASKLTSAWDTQYF

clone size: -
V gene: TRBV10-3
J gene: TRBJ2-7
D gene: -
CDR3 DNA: TGTGCCATCAGTGGGGGGGGGCCCCACTACGAGCAGTACTTC
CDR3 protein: CAISGGGPHYEQYF

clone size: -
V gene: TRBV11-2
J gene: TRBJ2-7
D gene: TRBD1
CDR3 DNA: TGTGCCAGCGGTGGACAGGGTCCCGAGCAGTACTTC
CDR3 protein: CASGGQGPEQYF

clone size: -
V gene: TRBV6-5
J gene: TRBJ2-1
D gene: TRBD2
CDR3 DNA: TGTGCCAGCAGTTACCTTCTAGCGGGAAGCTACAATGAGCAGTTCTTC
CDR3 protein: CASSYLLAGSYNEQFF

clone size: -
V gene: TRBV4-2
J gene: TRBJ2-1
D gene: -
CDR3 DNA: TGTGCCAGCAGCCAAGGGTTGGAGAGTCAAGGGCAGTTCTTC
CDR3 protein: CASSQGLESQGQFF

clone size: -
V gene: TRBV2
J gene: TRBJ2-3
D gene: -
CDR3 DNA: TGTGCCAGCAGTGAGACAGGCACAGATACGCAGTATTTT
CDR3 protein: CASSETGTDTQYF

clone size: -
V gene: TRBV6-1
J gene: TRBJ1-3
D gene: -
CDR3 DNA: TGTGCCAGTAGACCGGGACGGACTGGAAACACCATATATTTT
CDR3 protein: CASRPGRTGNTIYF

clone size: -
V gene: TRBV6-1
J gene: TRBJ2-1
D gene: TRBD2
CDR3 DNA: TGTGCCAGCACGGCGGGAGTCGAAGGGAATGAGCAGTTCTTC
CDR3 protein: CASTAGVEGNEQFF

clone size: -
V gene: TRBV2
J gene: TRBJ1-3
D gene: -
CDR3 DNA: TGTGCCAGCAGTGAAGGCGGGGTAATGGCTGGAAACACCATATATTTT
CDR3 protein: CASSEGGVMAGNTIYF

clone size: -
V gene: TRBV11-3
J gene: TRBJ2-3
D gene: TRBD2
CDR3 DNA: TGTGCCAGCAGCTTAGATTTTAGCGGGAGTGGTACAGATACGCAGTATTTT
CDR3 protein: CASSLDFSGSGTDTQYF

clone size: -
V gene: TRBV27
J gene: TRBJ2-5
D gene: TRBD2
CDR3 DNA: TGTGCCAACAGCCGGGGGGTCCCCTTGGAGACCCAGTACTTC
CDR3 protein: CANSRGVPLETQYF

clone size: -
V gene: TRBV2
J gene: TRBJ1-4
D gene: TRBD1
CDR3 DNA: TGTGCCAGCAGTGAATGGACAGGGGCTGAAAAACTGTTTTTT
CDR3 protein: CASSEWTGAEKLFF

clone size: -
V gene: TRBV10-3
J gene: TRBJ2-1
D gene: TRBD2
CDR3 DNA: TGTGCCATCAGGATTTCCGGGACTAGTGGCAATGAGCAGTTCTTC
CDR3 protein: CAIRISGTSGNEQFF

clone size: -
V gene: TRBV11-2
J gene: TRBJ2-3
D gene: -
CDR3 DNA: TGTGCCAGCAGCCCGGACTACCCTAGCACAGATACGCAGTATTTT
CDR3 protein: CASSPDYPSTDTQYF

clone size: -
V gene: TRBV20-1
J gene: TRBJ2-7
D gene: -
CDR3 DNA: TGCAGTGCTAGCCGCGGGATCGAGCAGTACTTC
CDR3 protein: CSASRGIEQYF

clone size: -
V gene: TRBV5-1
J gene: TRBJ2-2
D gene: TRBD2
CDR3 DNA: TGCGCCAGCAGCTTGCGACTAGCTAGCGGGAGAAACACCGGGGAGCTGTTTTTT
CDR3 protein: CASSLRLASGRNTGELFF

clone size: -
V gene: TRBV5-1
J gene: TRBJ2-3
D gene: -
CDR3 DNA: TGCGCCAGCACGGAAGGATACACAGATACGCAGTATTTT
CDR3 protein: CASTEGYTDTQYF

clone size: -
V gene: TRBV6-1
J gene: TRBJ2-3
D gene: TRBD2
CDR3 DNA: TGTGCCAGCAGTGTCAGTAGCGGGGCAGGCACAGATACGCAGTATTTT
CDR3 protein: CASSVSSGAGTDTQYF

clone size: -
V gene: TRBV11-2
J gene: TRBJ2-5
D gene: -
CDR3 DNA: TGTGCCAGCAGCTCCGAAGGGGTAGGGGCGGGGGAGACCCAGTACTTC
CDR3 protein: CASSSEGVGAGETQYF

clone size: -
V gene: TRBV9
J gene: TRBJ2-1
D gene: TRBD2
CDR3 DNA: TGTGCCAGCAGCGTAGGAGGACTAGCCGGAAATGAGCAGTTCTTC
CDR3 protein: CASSVGGLAGNEQFF

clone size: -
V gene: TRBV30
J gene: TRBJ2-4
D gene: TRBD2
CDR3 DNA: TGTGCCTGGAGTGAGGGGACTAGCGGGTCCTTAGCCAAAAACATTCAGTACTTC
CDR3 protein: CAWSEGTSGSLAKNIQYF

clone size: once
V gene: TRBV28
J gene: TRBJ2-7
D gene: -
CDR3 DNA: TGTGCCAGCAGACAACTCGGGCGAAACTACGAGCAGTACTTC
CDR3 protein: CASRQLGRNYEQYF

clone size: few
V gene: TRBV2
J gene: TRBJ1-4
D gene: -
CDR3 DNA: TGTGCCAGCCTCGCCGGGAGGACTAATGAAAAACTGTTTTTT
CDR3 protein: CASLAGRTNEKLFF

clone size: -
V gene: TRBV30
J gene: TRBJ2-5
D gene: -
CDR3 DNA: TGTGCCTGGACCTGGGGCCCAGGGACAGAGACCCAGTACTTC
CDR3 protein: CAWTWGPGTETQYF

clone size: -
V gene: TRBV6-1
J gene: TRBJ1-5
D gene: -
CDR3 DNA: TGTGCCAGCAGTGAAGGGGGGGGGATTTATCAGCCCCAGCATTTT
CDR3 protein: CASSEGGGIYQPQHF

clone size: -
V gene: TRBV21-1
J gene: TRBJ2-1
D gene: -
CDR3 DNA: TGTGCCAGCAGCGTCTGGACTAGCGGGGGCCTCCGGGGGTTCTTC
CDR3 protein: CASSVWTSGGLRGFF

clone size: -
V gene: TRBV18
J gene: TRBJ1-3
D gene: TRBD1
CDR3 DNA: TGTGCCAGCTCACCAACGGGACAGGCGACCTCTGGAAACACCATATATTTT
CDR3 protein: CASSPTGQATSGNTIYF

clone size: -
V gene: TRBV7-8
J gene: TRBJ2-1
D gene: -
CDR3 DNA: TGTGCCAGCAGCTTAGGATTGGCCTCCTCCTACAATGAGCAGTTCTTC
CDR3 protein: CASSLGLASSYNEQFF

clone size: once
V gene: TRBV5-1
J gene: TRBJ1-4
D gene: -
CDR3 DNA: TGCGCCAGCAGCTTGGGACAATTCTTAACTAATGAAAAACTGTTTTTT
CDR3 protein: CASSLGQFLTNEKLFF

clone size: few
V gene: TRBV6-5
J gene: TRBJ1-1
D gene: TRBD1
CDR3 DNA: TGTGCCAGCAATAACAGGGGGCCGGGTGAAGCTTTCTTT
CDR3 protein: CASNNRGPGEAFF

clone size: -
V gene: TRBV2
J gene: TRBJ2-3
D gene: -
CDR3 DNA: TGTGCCAGCAGTGGAGCAGGGGATATAGATACGCAGTATTTT
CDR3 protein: CASSGAGDIDTQYF

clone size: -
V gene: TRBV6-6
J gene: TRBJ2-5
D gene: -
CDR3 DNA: TGTGCCGGGAGATATCGGCCGCAAGAGACCCAGTACTTC
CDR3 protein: CAGRYRPQETQYF

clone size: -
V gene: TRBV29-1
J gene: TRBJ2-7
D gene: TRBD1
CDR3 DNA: TGCAGCGTCGTCGGACAGGGCGTCGGCGAGCAGTACTTC
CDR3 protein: CSVVGQGVGEQYF

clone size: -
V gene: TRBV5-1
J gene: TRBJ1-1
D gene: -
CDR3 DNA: TGCGCCAGCAGCTTGGTTGGGGAGAGCACTGAAGCTTTCTTT
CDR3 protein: CASSLVGESTEAFF

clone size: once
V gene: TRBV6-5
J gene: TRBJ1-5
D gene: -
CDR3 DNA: TGTGCCAGCAGTCCCCGGAGGGGCAATCAGCCCCAGCATTTT
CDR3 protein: CASSPRRGNQPQHF

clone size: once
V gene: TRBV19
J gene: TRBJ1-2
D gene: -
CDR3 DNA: TGTGCCAGTAGCCCCTTTGATCAGGGTGCGGGTGGCTACACCTTC
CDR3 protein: CASSPFDQGAGGYTF

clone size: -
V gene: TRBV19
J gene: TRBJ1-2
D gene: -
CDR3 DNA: TGTGCCAGTAGTATCGGTAGGGCGGGGTATGGCTACACCTTC
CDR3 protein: CASSIGRAGYGYTF

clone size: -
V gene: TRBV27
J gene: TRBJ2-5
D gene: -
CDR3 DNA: TGTGCCAGCAGTTTTCAGCGACGGTACCAAGAGACCCAGTACTTC
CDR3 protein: CASSFQRRYQETQYF

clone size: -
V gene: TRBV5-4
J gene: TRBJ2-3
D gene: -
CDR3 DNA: TGTGCCAGCAGCCCCGGCCTGGTTACAGATACGCAGTATTTT
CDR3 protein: CASSPGLVTDTQYF

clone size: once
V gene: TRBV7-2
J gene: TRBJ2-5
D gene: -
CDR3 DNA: TGTGCCAGCAGCTTGGAACAGGGTAGAGAGACCCAGTACTTC
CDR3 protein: CASSLEQGRETQYF

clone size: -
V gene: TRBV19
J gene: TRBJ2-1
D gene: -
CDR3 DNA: TGTGCCAGTAGTATTCGGAAGTGGAGCGAGAGCTCCTACAATGAGCAGTTCTTC
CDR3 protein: CASSIRKWSESSYNEQFF

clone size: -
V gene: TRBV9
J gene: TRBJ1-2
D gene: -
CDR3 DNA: TGTGCCAGCAGCGTAGTGGGGGGGAATGGCTACACCTTC
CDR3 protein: CASSVVGGNGYTF

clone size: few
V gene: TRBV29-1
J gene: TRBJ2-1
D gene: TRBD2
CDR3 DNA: TGCAGCGTTATCACAAGCGGGAGCTCCTACAATGAGCAGTTCTTC
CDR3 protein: CSVITSGSSYNEQFF

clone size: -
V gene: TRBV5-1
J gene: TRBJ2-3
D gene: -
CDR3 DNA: TGCGCCAGCAGCTTAGGGTCTCGGGTAGATACGCAGTATTTT
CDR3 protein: CASSLGSRVDTQYF

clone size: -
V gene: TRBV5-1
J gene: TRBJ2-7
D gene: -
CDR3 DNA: TGCGCCAGCAGCTTACAGGGCTCGGGCGAGCAGTACTTC
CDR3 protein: CASSLQGSGEQYF

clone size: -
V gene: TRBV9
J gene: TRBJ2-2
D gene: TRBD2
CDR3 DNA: TGTGCCAGCAGCCCAACTAGCGAGAACACCGGGGAGCTGTTTTTT
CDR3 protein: CASSPTSENTGELFF

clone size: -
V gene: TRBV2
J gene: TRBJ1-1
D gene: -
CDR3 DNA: TGTGCCAGTACAGCTATGAGAGTGACCGGGGCTTTCTTT
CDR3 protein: CASTAMRVTGAFF

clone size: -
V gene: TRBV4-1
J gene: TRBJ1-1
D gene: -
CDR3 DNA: TGCGCCAGCAGCCAAGATGGGGGGGGAGACACTGAAGCTTTCTTT
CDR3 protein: CASSQDGGGDTEAFF

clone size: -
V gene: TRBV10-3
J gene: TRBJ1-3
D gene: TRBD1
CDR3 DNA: TGTGCCATCAGCCCGAGGGGACAGTCCTCTGGAAACACCATATATTTT
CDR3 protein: CAISPRGQSSGNTIYF